This TCR beta chain is from a study of neurological immune-mediated disorders. Study summary: Of the 34 patients with multiple sclerosis, about 30 had relapsing-remitting MS, whereas the remaining 3 had secondary progressive MS. The study, taken as a whole, reports: Multiple sclerosis patients had less TCR clonal expansion than even healthy controls, unlike HTLV-1-associated myelopathy.

TCRdb reprocessed the 5' RACE reads via MiXCR and lists one record per CDR3 protein. The sample lists 50,000 or so distinct CDR3 sequences, about 3% occurring once. The CDR3 runs to 14 residues. CDR1 MNHEY and CDR2 SVGAGI come from the germline V gene. J gave up 5 bases and V 2 bases, and 1 base lay outside the gene matches. This clonotype was counted ten times or more. The antigen remains unidentified. Material for sequencing was PBMCs. V is TRBV6-5 and J is TRBJ1-1; 11 nucleotides line up with TRBD1. This clonotype originated in a man aged 35-49 years with multiple sclerosis. The chain's CDR3 is CASSYGQGATEAFF. The CDR3 nucleotides read TGTGCCAGCAGTTACGGACAGGGGGCAACTGAAGCTTTCTTT.